The 4 T cell receptor beta chains presented below share a single source sample, sequenced in a study of T cell clonality in common variable immunodeficiency. The repertoire was sequenced with immunoSEQ multiplex PCR; TCRdb's copy has only in-frame clones and lacks some. The table records about 31,000 clones without singletons, the ten largest covering around 4.1%. The specimen was peripheral blood mononuclear cells. The source of these receptors is a person aged 18 to 75 in good health.

This clone occurred many times. The read terminates 3 residues ahead of where the CDR3 ends, so the germline J gene completes it. The chain uses TRBV29-1 and TRBJ2-1; TRBD2 agrees at 9 bases. Germline CDR1 reads SQVTM; CDR2 reads ANQGSEA. The CDR3 is made up of 14 amino acids. V trimming: 4 bases; J trimming: 8 bases; junction bases outside the gene matches: 9. CDR3 residues: CSVVGGRAVDEQFF. Partial CDR3 DNA: TGCAGCGTTGTCGGCGGGAGGGCCGTGGATGAG.

A remark on this clone: The read ends 3 residues early relative to the CDR3; the germline J gene fills the gap. This chain connects TRBV7-7 to TRBJ1-2; D uncertain. This CDR3 spans 13 amino acids. Germline CDR1 is SSHAT and CDR2 is FNYEAQ (reference sequence). Here the CDR3 reads CASSFDSGDTYTF. CDR3 DNA, as far as it was read: TGTGCCAGCAGCTTTGATTCCGGTGATACC.

This clone was seen at least ten times. The read ends 3 residues before the CDR3 terminus; that terminus is restored from the germline J gene. This chain uses TRBV5-1 with TRBJ2-7; 8 bases align to TRBD1. V dropped 3 bases and J dropped 3; count of bases not matched to a gene: 2. The CDR3 contains 13 residues. Germline V gives CDR1 SGHRS, CDR2 YFSETQ. Partial CDR3 DNA: TGCGCCAGCAGCTGGGGGACAGGCTACGAG. It codes for CASSWGTGYE. The whole CDR3 region reads CASSWGTGYEQYF. Using reference TRBV5-1 and TRBJ2-7 for the parts outside the CDR3, the full variable domain is KAGVTQTPRYLIKTRGQQVTLSCSPISGHRSVSWYQQTPGQGLQFLFEYFSETQRNKGNFPGRFSGRQFSNSRSEMNVSTLELGDSALYLCASSWGTGYEQYFGPGTRLTVT.

This clone was seen ten or more times. The read falls 3 residues short of the CDR3 end, and the missing part is taken from the germline J gene. The chain carries TRBV20-1 and TRBJ2-2, with 10 nucleotides matching TRBD1. Trimming at V came to 5 bases and at J to 3 bases, leaving 3 bases not matched to a gene. Germline V CDR1 and CDR2: DFQATT, SNEGSKA (reference sequence). CDR3 length equals 14 residues. The CDR3 reads CSARQGADTGELFF. Incomplete CDR3 DNA: TGCAGTGCTCGACAGGGGGCCGACACCGGGGAG.